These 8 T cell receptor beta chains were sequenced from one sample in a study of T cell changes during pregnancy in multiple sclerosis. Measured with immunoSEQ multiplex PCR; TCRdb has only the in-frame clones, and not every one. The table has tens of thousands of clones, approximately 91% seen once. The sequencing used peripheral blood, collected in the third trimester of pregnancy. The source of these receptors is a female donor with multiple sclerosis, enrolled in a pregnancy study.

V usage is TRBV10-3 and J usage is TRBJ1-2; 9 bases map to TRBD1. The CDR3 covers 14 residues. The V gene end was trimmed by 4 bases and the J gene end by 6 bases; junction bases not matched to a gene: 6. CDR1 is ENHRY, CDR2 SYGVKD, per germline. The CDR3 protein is CAISATGGRDGYTF. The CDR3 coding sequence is TGTGCCATCAGTGCCACAGGGGGCCGTGATGGCTACACCTTC.

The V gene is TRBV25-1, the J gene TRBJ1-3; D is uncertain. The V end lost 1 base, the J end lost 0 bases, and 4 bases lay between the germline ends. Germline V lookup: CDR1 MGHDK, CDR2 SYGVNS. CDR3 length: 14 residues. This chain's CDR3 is CASSEWSSGNTIYF. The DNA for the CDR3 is TGTGCCAGCAGTGAATGGAGCTCTGGAAACACCATATATTTT.

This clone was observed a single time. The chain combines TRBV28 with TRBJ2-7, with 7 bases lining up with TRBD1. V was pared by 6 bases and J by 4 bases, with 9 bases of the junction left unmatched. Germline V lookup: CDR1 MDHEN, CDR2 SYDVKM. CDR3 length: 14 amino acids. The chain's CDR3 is CASREPRGRYEQYF. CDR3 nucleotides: TGTGCCAGCAGGGAACCTAGGGGGCGTTACGAGCAGTACTTC.

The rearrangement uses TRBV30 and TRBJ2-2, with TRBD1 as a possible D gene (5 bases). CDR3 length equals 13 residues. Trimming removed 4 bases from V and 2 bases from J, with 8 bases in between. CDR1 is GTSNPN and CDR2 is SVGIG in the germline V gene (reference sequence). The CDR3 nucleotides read TGTGCCTGGAATGGGGCAAACACCGGGGAGCTGTTTTTT. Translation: CAWNGANTGELFF.

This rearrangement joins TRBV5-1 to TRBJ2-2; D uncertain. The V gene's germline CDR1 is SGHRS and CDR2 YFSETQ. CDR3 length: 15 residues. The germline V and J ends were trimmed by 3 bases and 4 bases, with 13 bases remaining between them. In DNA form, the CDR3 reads TGCGCCAGCAGCTCTAATCGACTGTTCACCGGGGAGCTGTTTTTT. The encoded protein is CASSSNRLFTGELFF.

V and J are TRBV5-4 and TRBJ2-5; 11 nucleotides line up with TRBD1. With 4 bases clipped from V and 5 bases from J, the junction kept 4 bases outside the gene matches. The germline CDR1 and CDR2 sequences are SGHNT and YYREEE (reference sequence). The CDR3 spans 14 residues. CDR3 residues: CASSADRGQETQYF. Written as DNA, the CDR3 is TGTGCCAGCAGCGCGGACAGGGGGCAGGAGACCCAGTACTTC.

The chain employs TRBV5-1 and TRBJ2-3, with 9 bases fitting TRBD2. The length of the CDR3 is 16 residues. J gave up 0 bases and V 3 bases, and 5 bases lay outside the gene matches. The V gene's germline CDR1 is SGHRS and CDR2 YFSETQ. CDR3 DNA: TGCGCCAGCAGCTACGTAGCGGGGGCAAGCACAGATACGCAGTATTTT. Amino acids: CASSYVAGASTDTQYF.

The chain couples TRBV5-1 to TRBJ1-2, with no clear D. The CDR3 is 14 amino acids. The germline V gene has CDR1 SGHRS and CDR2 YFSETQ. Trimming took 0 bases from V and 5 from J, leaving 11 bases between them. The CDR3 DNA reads TGCGCCAGCAGCTTGGAACTATGGAATTATGGCTACACCTTC. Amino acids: CASSLELWNYGYTF.